This entry concerns a single TCR beta chain. The J segment lost 8 bases and the V segment lost 0 bases, leaving 8 bases of the junction unmatched. CDR3 length: 15 residues. CDR1 and CDR2 from the germline V gene are SGHRS and YFSETQ. These data come from a study of blood T cell repertoires in COVID-19. On the study more broadly: Samples came from the United States, Italy and Spain, spanning acute and convalescent COVID-19. The cDNA or gDNA used as material had been derived from T cells, B-cell-depleted T cells, or PBMCs.

Study processing details: From reference gene primer amplification, estimates of nucleated cell counts were derived. Profiled with immunoSEQ multiplex PCR; TCRdb holds only in-frame clones, not every one. That table is the source of V, J and clone size, and D and trimming were worked out from the DNA. The sample records approximately 110,000 clones, approximately 85% being singletons. The receptor was derived from a man aged 70-80 years with acute or convalescent COVID-19. The sequencing input was peripheral blood. This sequence joins TRBV5-1 and TRBJ1-2; 9 positions match TRBD1. CDR3 nucleotides: TGCGCCAGCAGCTTGGCCGACAGGGGGATTAGGGGCTACACCTTC. It is translated as CASSLADRGIRGYTF.